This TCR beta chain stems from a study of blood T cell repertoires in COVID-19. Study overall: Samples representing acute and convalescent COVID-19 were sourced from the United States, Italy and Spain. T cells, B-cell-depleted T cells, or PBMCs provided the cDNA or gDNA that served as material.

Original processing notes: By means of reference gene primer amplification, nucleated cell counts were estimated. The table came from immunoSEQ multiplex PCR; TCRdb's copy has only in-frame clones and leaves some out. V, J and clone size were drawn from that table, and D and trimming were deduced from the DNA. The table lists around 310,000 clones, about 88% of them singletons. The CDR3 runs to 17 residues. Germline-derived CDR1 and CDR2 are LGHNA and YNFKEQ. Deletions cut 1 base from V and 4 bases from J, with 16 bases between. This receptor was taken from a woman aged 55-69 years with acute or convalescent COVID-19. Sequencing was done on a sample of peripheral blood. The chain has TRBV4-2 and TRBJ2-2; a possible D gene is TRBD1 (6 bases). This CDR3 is CASSQGDGGGGTGELFF. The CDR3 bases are TGTGCCAGCAGCCAAGGTGATGGGGGCGGTGGCACCGGGGAGCTGTTTTTT.